The entry that follows covers one T cell receptor beta chain sequence. What it binds is unknown. This sample was taken from a study of cytotoxic CD8 clonotypes in ibrutinib-treated CLL. The CDR3 is 13 residues long. Deletions cut 4 bases from V and 11 bases from J, with 17 bases between. CDR1 MDHEN and CDR2 SYDVKM come from the germline V gene. The protocol was immunoSEQ multiplex PCR, while the TCRdb copy is restricted to in-frame clones and leaves out a portion. The table lists tens of thousands of clones, 80% of them singletons, with 6% to 9% in the top ten. Study observations and caveats: Clonotypes that were public were uncommon, and they contracted or stayed stable on treatment. Clonality measured at baseline exceeded age-matched healthy donors, tracking circulating CD8+ T-cell counts.

This TCR was recovered from a human donor with chronic lymphocytic leukemia. V usage is TRBV28 and J usage is TRBJ1-1, with D tentatively TRBD1 (5 bases). Sequenced material: PBMCs, taken at disease progression, from a patient treated with ibrutinib. The CDR3 reads CASSSWGILSAFF. The CDR3 DNA reads TGTGCCAGCAGTTCTTGGGGGATTCTTTCGGCTTTCTTT.